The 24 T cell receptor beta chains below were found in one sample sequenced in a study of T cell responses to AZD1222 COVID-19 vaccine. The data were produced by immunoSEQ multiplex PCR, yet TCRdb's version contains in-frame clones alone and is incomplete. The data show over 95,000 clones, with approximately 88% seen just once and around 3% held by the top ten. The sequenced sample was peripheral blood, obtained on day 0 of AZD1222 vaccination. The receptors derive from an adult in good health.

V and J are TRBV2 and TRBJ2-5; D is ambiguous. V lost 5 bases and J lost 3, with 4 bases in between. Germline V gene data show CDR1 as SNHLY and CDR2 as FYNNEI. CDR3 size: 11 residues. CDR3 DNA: TGTGCCAGCAGTAACAAAGAGACCCAGTACTTC. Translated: CASSNKETQYF.

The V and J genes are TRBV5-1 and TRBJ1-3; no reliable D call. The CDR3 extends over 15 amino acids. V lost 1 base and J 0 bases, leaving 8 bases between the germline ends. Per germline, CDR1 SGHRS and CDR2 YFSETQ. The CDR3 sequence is CASSLSSVSGNTIYF. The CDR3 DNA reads TGCGCCAGCAGCTTGAGTAGCGTCTCTGGAAACACCATATATTTT.

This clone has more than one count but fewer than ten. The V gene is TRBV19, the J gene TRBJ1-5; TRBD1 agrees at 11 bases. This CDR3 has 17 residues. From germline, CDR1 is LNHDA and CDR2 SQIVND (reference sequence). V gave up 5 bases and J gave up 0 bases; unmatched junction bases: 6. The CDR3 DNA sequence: TGTGCCAGTAGTGAAGGGACAGGGGGTTTTAGCAATCAGCCCCAGCATTTT. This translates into CASSEGTGGFSNQPQHF.

The CDR3 sequence is CASSLAGTGGSEQFF. CDR3 in DNA: TGTGCCAGCAGCTTAGCCGGGACAGGGGGCAGTGAGCAGTTCTTC. This sequence joins TRBV7-2 and TRBJ2-1; 12 bases align to TRBD1. Germline V lookup: CDR1 SGHTA, CDR2 FQGNSA. The CDR3 is 15 amino acids. J lost 9 bases, V lost 0 bases, and 3 bases had no gene match. The whole variable domain, remainder taken from reference TRBV7-2 and TRBJ2-1, is GAGVSQSPSNKVTEKGKDVELRCDPISGHTALYWYRQSLGQGLEFLIYFQGNSAPDKSGLPSDRFSAERTGGSVSTLTIQRTQQEDSAVYLCASSLAGTGGSEQFFGPGTRLTVL.

In nucleotides, the CDR3 is TGTGCCAGCAGCAAAGAGGGAGGGCAGGGCAGGGGGAATGAAAAACTGTTTTTT. Translation: CASSKEGGQGRGNEKLFF. The chain uses TRBV21-1 and TRBJ1-4. TRBV21-1 is labeled a pseudogene. CDR3 length: 18 amino acids.

The CDR3 is CASSKGEGTEAFF. DNA for the CDR3: TGTGCCAGCAGTAAGGGGGAAGGCACTGAAGCTTTCTTT. The J gene is TRBJ1-1, the V gene TRBV2; a possible D gene is TRBD1 (6 bases). The CDR3 loop spans 13 amino acids. CDR1 is SNHLY and CDR2 is FYNNEI in the germline V gene. The V gene lost 5 bases and the J gene lost 4 bases, with 11 bases spanning the gap.

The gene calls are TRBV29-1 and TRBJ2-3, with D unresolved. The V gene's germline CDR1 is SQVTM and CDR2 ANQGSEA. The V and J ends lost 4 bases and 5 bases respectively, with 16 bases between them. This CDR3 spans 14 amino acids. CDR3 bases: TGCAGCGTTGCGGGCTGGGGATGGGGAGATACGCAGTATTTT. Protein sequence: CSVAGWGWGDTQYF.

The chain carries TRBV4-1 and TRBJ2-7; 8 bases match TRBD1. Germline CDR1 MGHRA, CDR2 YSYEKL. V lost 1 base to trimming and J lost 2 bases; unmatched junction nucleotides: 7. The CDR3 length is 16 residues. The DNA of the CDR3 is TGCGCCAGCAGCCAAGGAGACAGGGGACGGACCTACGAGCAGTACTTC. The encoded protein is CASSQGDRGRTYEQYF.

This CDR3 reads CASSHTGSNTEAFF. CDR3 sequence (DNA): TGCGCCAGCAGCCATACCGGGAGTAACACTGAAGCTTTCTTT. The chain is built from TRBV4-3 and TRBJ1-1, with D hard to call. V was pared by 3 bases and J by 2 bases, with 10 bases between. CDR1 LGHNA and CDR2 YSLEER come from the germline V gene. This CDR3 contains 14 residues.

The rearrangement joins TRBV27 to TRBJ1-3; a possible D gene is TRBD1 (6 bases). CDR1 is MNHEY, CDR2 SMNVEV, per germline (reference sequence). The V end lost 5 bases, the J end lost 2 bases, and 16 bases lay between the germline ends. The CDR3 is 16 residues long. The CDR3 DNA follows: TGTGCCAGCAGTGAACAGGGCCATCGACCTGGAAACACCATATATTTT. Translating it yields CASSEQGHRPGNTIYF.

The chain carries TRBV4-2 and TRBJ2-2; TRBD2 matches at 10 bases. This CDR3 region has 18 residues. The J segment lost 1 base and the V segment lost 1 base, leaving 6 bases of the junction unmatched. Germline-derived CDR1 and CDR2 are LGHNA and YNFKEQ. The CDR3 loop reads CASSQAAASGRNTGELFF. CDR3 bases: TGTGCCAGCAGCCAAGCGGCGGCTAGCGGGAGGAACACCGGGGAGCTGTTTTTT.

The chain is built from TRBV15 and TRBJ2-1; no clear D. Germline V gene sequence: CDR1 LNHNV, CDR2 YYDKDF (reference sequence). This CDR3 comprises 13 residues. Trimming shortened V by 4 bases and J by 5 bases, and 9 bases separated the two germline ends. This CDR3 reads CATSKKSHNEQFF. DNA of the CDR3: TGTGCCACCAGCAAAAAATCCCACAATGAGCAGTTCTTC.

In DNA, the CDR3 is TGCGCCAGCAGCCAAGGGCGGAGCTCCTATAATTCACCCCTCCACTTT. Translated, it gives CASSQGRSSYNSPLHF. This rearrangement joins TRBV4-3 to TRBJ1-6; D is uncertain. This CDR3 spans 16 amino acids. Between the trimmed V and J ends, which lost 1 base and 0 bases, there was a span of 7 bases. Germline V CDR1 and CDR2: LGHNA, YSLEER.

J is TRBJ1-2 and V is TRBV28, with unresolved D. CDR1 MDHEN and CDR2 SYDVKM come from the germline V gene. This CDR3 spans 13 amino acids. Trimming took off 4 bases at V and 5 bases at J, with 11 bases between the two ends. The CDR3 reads CASSSTDGYGYTF. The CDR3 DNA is TGTGCCAGCAGTTCCACGGACGGGTATGGCTACACCTTC.

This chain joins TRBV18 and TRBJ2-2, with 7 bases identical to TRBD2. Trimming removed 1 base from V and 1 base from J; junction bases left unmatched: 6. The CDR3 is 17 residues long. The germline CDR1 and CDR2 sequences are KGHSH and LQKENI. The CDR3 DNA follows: TGTGCCAGCTCACCACGGGCTAGCGGAAGGAACACCGGGGAGCTGTTTTTT. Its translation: CASSPRASGRNTGELFF. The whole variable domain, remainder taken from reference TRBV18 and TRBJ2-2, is NAGVMQNPRHLVRRRGQEARLRCSPMKGHSHVYWYRQLPEEGLKFMVYLQKENIIDESGMPKERFSAEFPKEGPSILRIQQVVRGDSAAYFCASSPRASGRNTGELFFGEGSRLTVL.

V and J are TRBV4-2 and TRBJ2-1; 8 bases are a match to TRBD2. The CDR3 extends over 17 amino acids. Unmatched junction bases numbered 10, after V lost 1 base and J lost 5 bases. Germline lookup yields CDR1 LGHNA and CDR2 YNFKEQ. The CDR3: CASSQVLTGGLDNEQFF. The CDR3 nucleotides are TGTGCCAGCAGCCAAGTTTTAACGGGAGGGCTAGACAATGAGCAGTTCTTC.

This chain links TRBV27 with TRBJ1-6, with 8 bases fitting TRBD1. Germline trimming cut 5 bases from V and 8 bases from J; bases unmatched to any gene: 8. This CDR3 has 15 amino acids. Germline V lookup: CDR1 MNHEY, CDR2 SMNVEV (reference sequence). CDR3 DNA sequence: TGTGCCAGCAGTCCCAGGGGGCTTCTGTATTCACCCCTCCACTTT. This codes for CASSPRGLLYSPLHF.

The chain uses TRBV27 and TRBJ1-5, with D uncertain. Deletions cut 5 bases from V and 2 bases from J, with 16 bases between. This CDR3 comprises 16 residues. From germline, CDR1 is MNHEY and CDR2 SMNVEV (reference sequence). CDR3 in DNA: TGTGCCAGCAGTCTCTTCGGGCCAACGGGCAATCAGCCCCAGCATTTT. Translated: CASSLFGPTGNQPQHF.

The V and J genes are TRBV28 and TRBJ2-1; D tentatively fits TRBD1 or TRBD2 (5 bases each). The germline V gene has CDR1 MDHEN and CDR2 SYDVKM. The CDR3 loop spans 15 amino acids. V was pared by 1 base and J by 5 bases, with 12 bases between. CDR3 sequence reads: CASSLYGAQHNEQFF. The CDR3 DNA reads TGTGCCAGCAGTTTATACGGGGCCCAGCACAATGAGCAGTTCTTC. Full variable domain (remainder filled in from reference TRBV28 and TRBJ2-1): DVKVTQSSRYLVKRTGEKVFLECVQDMDHENMFWYRQDPGLGLRLIYFSYDVKMKEKGDIPEGYSVSREKKERFSLILESASTNQTSMYLCASSLYGAQHNEQFFGPGTRLTVL.

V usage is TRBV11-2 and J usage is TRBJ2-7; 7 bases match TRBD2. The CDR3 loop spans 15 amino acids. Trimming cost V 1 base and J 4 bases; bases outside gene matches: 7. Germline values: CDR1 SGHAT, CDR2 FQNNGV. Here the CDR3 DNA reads TGTGCCAGCAGCTTAGTTCCTAGCGGAAAATACGAGCAGTACTTC. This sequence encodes CASSLVPSGKYEQYF.

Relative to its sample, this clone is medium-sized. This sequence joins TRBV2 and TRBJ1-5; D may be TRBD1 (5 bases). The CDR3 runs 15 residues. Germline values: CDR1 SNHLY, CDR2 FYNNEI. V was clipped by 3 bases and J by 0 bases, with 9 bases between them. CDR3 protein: CASSDRVYSNQPQHF. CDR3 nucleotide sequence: TGTGCCAGCAGTGACAGGGTTTATAGCAATCAGCCCCAGCATTTT.

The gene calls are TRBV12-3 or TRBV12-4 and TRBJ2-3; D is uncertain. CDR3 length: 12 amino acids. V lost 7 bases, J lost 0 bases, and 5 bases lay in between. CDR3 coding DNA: TGTGCCAGCACGCGGAGCACAGATACGCAGTATTTT. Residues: CASTRSTDTQYF.

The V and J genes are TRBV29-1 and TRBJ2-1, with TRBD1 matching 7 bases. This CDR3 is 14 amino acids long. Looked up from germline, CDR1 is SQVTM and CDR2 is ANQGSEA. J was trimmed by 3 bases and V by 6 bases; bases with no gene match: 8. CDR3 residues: CSVEDRLSYNEQFF. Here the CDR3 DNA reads TGCAGCGTCGAGGACAGGCTTAGCTACAATGAGCAGTTCTTC.

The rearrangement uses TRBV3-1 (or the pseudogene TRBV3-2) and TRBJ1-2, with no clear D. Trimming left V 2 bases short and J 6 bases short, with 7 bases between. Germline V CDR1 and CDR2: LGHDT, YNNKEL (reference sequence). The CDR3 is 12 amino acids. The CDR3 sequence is CASSQMRNGYTF. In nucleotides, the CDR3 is TGTGCCAGCAGCCAAATGCGTAATGGCTACACCTTC.